These 18 T cell receptor beta chains originate from one sample sequenced in a study of a mutant IDH1 vaccine in newly diagnosed glioma. Sequencing used immunoSEQ multiplex PCR; TCRdb keeps in-frame clones, though not all of them. In the table there are about 66,000 clones, 86% of which are singletons. Noted time point: baseline, week 1 (first vaccination visit). Treatment given: pre-vaccination baseline after standard-of-care therapy. The source material was PBMCs, sampled from a glioma patient treated with radiotherapy, temozolomide or both. These TCRs come from a man aged 30-40 years with glioma.

This chain joins TRBV6-6 and TRBJ1-2; 9 positions agree with TRBD1. V was clipped by 6 bases and J by 5 bases; unmatched bases: 13. This CDR3 region has 16 residues. CDR1 and CDR2 from the germline V gene are MNHNY and SVGAGI (reference sequence). Here the CDR3 reads CASRETGGLSLYGYTF. DNA of the CDR3: TGTGCCAGCAGGGAAACAGGGGGCCTTTCACTTTATGGCTACACCTTC.

This clone has only a few counts. The chain uses TRBV20-1 and TRBJ1-1; possibly TRBD1 for D (6 bases). The CDR3 is made up of 11 amino acids. V was cut by 8 bases and J by 7 bases, with 14 bases left in between. CDR1 and CDR2 from the germline V gene are DFQATT and SNEGSKA (reference sequence). The CDR3 sequence is CSSNWDNEAFF. The DNA of the CDR3 is TGCAGTTCGAACTGGGACAATGAAGCTTTCTTT.

This chain's CDR3 is CASSITGTSGGWDTQYF. CDR3 bases: TGCGCCAGCAGCATTACCGGGACTAGCGGGGGATGGGATACGCAGTATTTT. The V call is TRBV5-1, the J call TRBJ2-3, with 14 bases that match TRBD2. There are 17 residues in the CDR3. Germline CDR1 SGHRS, CDR2 YFSETQ. J lost 6 bases, V lost 4 bases, and 10 bases had no gene match.

V and J are TRBV29-1 and TRBJ1-2, with TRBD1 matching over 7 bases. The V gene end was trimmed by 7 bases and the J gene end by 5 bases; junction bases not matched to a gene: 7. The germline CDR1 and CDR2 sequences are SQVTM and ANQGSEA. CDR3 length: 12 amino acids. Here the CDR3 DNA reads TGCAGCGCCGGGACAGAATTATATGGCTACACCTTC. This encodes CSAGTELYGYTF.

This clone came up a few times. This sample also contains other DNA sequences that code for the same CDR3. The chain uses TRBV28 and TRBJ2-7, with D perhaps matching TRBD1 or TRBD2 (6 bases each). The CDR3 sequence is 12 residues long. V dropped 6 bases and J dropped 4 bases, with 10 bases sitting between them. Germline loops: CDR1 MDHEN, CDR2 SYDVKM. As DNA, the CDR3 is TGTGCCAGCAGCCTAGGGGGGTACGAGCAGTACTTC. The encoded protein is CASSLGGYEQYF.

This chain uses TRBV5-6 with TRBJ2-5, with D maybe TRBD2 (6 bases). The CDR3 totals 16 residues. The V end lost 5 bases, the J end lost 3 bases, and 20 bases lay between the germline ends. Per germline, CDR1 SGHDT and CDR2 YYEEEE. The CDR3 DNA sequence: TGTGCCAGCAGTATTGGGGGGACTTATCAAAAAGAGACCCAGTACTTC. This gives the protein CASSIGGTYQKETQYF.

The chain employs TRBV5-1 and TRBJ2-3; TRBD2 aligns across 15 bases. J lost 5 bases, V lost 4 bases, and 11 bases had no gene match. The CDR3 runs to 18 residues. Germline loops: CDR1 SGHRS, CDR2 YFSETQ. This CDR3 reads CASSPNGLAGGSGDTQYF. In nucleotides, the CDR3 is TGCGCCAGCAGCCCAAATGGACTAGCGGGGGGGTCTGGAGATACGCAGTATTTT. The full variable domain, in which reference TRBV5-1 and TRBJ2-3 provide the parts outside the CDR3, is KAGVTQTPRYLIKTRGQQVTLSCSPISGHRSVSWYQQTPGQGLQFLFEYFSETQRNKGNFPGRFSGRQFSNSRSEMNVSTLELGDSALYLCASSPNGLAGGSGDTQYFGPGTRLTVL.

The V call is TRBV28, the J call TRBJ1-1; D perhaps matches TRBD1 (5 bases). Between the trimmed V and J ends, which lost 5 bases and 6 bases, there was a span of 16 bases. Germline loops: CDR1 MDHEN, CDR2 SYDVKM. The CDR3 has 14 residues. CDR3 nucleotide sequence: TGTGCCAGCAGTAGACCTCAGGGATCCGCTGAAGCTTTCTTT. Amino acid sequence: CASSRPQGSAEAFF. Full variable domain (outside the CDR3, taken from reference TRBV28 and TRBJ1-1): DVKVTQSSRYLVKRTGEKVFLECVQDMDHENMFWYRQDPGLGLRLIYFSYDVKMKEKGDIPEGYSVSREKKERFSLILESASTNQTSMYLCASSRPQGSAEAFFGQGTRLTVV.

The chain is built from TRBV7-8 and TRBJ2-5, with 9 bases matching TRBD1. Matching the DNA end better, TRBJ2-7 makes the J call doubtful. The germline V gene has CDR1 SGHVS and CDR2 FQNEAQ. The CDR3 has 16 residues. CDR3 in DNA: TGTGCCAGCAGCGCGTTACAGGGGGCTCGCTCCTACGAGCAGTACTTC. Its protein product is CASSALQGARSYEQYF.

The V gene is TRBV6-4, the J gene TRBJ2-1; 10 bases map to TRBD1. CDR1 is MRHNA, CDR2 SNTAGT, per germline. The CDR3 has 15 amino acids. V lost 4 bases and J lost 6; bases outside the gene matches: 6. CDR3 region: CASSVAGTGANEQFF. The CDR3 coding sequence is TGTGCCAGCAGTGTCGCCGGGACAGGGGCCAATGAGCAGTTCTTC.

The CDR3 nucleotides are TGTGCCAGCAGCCAAGTCCCGGGACTAGCGGACTACGAGCAGTACTTC. This encodes CASSQVPGLADYEQYF. This chain links TRBV4-2 with TRBJ2-7; 11 nucleotides line up with TRBD2. Germline values: CDR1 LGHNA, CDR2 YNFKEQ. The CDR3 runs 16 residues. Unmatched junction bases numbered 5, after V lost 1 base and J lost 3 bases.

The V call is TRBV29-1, the J call TRBJ2-3, with D perhaps matching TRBD2 (7 bases). This CDR3 is 17 amino acids long. V was pared by 3 bases and J by 0 bases, with 19 bases between. CDR1 is SQVTM and CDR2 is ANQGSEA in the germline V gene. The CDR3 region is CSVEGTWGGASTDTQYF. The CDR3 DNA reads TGCAGCGTTGAGGGGACCTGGGGGGGCGCGAGCACAGATACGCAGTATTTT.

The genes are TRBV4-1 and TRBJ2-7, with D tentatively TRBD1 (6 bases). Germline-derived CDR1 and CDR2 are MGHRA and YSYEKL. CDR3 length equals 16 residues. Trimming stripped 2 bases from V and 5 bases from J, with 19 bases between. The CDR3, as DNA: TGCGCCAGCAGCCAAATTCGCACAGGGCAAGGCCACGAGCAGTACTTC. It codes for CASSQIRTGQGHEQYF.

The chain has TRBV5-1 and TRBJ1-1, with 11 bases lining up with TRBD1. The V and J ends lost 2 bases and 1 base, in that order; junction bases with no gene match: 4. Germline CDR1 is SGHRS and CDR2 is YFSETQ. The CDR3 length is 16 residues. The DNA of the CDR3 is TGCGCCAGCAGCTTCGGGACAGGGGGTGCGAACACTGAAGCTTTCTTT. Its protein product is CASSFGTGGANTEAFF.

The CDR3: CATSRDKGRYSPLHF. The CDR3 DNA follows: TGTGCCACCAGCAGAGATAAGGGGAGGTATTCACCCCTCCACTTT. V is TRBV15 and J is TRBJ1-6, with D perhaps TRBD1 (5 bases). Trimming stripped 0 bases from V and 8 bases from J, with 11 bases between. The CDR3 totals 15 residues. Per germline, CDR1 LNHNV and CDR2 YYDKDF (reference sequence).

This clone was seen just once. The chain joins TRBV7-9 to TRBJ2-2; TRBD1 matches 8 bases. The CDR3 runs to 19 residues. Unmatched junction bases numbered 14, after V lost 3 bases and J lost 2 bases. Germline V gene sequence: CDR1 SEHNR, CDR2 FQNEAQ (reference sequence). The CDR3 sequence is CASSFRFTRDRKNTGELFF. CDR3 DNA: TGTGCCAGCAGCTTCAGATTTACCCGGGACAGGAAAAACACCGGGGAGCTGTTTTTT. Supplemented by reference TRBV7-9 and TRBJ2-2, the full variable domain reads DTGVSQNPRHKITKRGQNVTFRCDPISEHNRLYWYRQTLGQGPEFLTYFQNEAQLEKSRLLSDRFSAERPKGSFSTLEIQRTEQGDSAMYLCASSFRFTRDRKNTGELFFGEGSRLTVL.

The genes are TRBV28 and TRBJ2-5; the D call may be TRBD1 or TRBD2 (5 bases each). Deletions cut 2 bases from V and 5 bases from J, with 21 bases between. Germline values: CDR1 MDHEN, CDR2 SYDVKM. CDR3 length equals 17 residues. This chain's CDR3 is CASSLLPPGPEEETQYF. In nucleotides, the CDR3 is TGTGCCAGCAGTTTACTACCGCCGGGACCTGAGGAGGAGACCCAGTACTTC.

The chain links TRBV30 to TRBJ1-6; D gene ambiguous. The germline gives CDR1 GTSNPN, CDR2 SVGIG (reference sequence). Trimming left V 0 bases short and J 0 bases short, with 15 bases between. The CDR3 contains 18 residues. CDR3 DNA: TGTGCCTGGAGTGTAGGCCAGTTACCATTCTCCTATAATTCACCCCTCCACTTT. Its translation: CAWSVGQLPFSYNSPLHF.